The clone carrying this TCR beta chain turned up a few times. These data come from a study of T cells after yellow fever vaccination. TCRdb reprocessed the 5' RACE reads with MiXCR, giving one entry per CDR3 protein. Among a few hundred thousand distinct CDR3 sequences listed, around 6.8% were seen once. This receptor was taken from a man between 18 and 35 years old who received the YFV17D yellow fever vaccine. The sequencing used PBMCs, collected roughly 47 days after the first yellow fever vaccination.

CDR3: CASSLTPGDYGYTF. The CDR3 bases are TGTGCCAGCAGCTTAACCCCGGGCGACTATGGCTACACCTTC. The chain employs TRBV7-2 and TRBJ1-2; D not resolved. Germline V gene lookup returns CDR1 SGHTA and CDR2 FQGNSA. The V end lost 2 bases, the J end lost 3 bases, and 10 bases lay between the germline ends. The CDR3 is made up of 14 amino acids.